A selection of T cell receptor beta chains follows, all from one sample in a study of blood T cell repertoires in COVID-19. Using immunoSEQ multiplex PCR, the repertoire was profiled, and TCRdb retains in-frame clones only, with some absent. The profile shows around 150,000 clones, more than 80% of them singletons. The sequencing sample was made of peripheral blood. All receptors come from a woman in her sixties with COVID-19, enrolled during active disease. Each CDR3 is given with its conserved first and last residue. A D gene is named only where the DNA matches it firmly.

>TRBJ1-1|TRBV13|NA
CASSTRISTEAFF
>TRBJ2-3|TRBV7-3|NA
CASSFRGTDTQYF
>TRBJ1-6|TRBV7-2|TRBD1
CASSLTGKALAPLHF
>TRBJ1-2|TRBV6-5|TRBD1
CASKRTGGYGYTF
>TRBJ2-1|TRBV5-1|NA
CASSSQGGNEQFF
>TRBJ2-7|TRBV29-1|NA
CSVTGNSSYEQYF
>TRBJ1-2|TRBV30|NA
CAWSVSVYGYTF
>TRBJ1-5|TRBV3-1/TRBV3-2|NA
CASSQMHGGNQPQHF
>TRBJ2-3|TRBV27|NA
CASSPSTDTQYF
>TRBJ1-4|TRBV29-1|TRBD1
CSVAGTGGRKLFF
>TRBJ1-5|TRBV18|NA
CASSPPAGTRNQPQHF
>TRBJ1-2|TRBV27|NA
CASSFGTQASYTF
>TRBJ1-1|TRBV2|TRBD1
CASSEAKGQGDTEAFF
>TRBJ2-7|TRBV19|TRBD1
CASSIDRTGSYEQYF
>TRBJ1-1|TRBV30|NA
CAWTRAGERTEAFF
>TRBJ1-5|TRBV7-6|NA
CASSLDGYQPQHF
>TRBJ2-5|TRBV19|NA
CASSPGYQETQYF
>TRBJ2-1|TRBV3-1/TRBV3-2|TRBD2
CASSPGLDSYNEQFF
>TRBJ2-3|TRBV7-2|TRBD2
CASSLGLATTDTQYF
>TRBJ1-1|TRBV7-3|NA
CASSTGVFAEAFF
>TRBJ1-1|TRBV5-4|NA
CASSFTGGSEAFF
>TRBJ2-1|TRBV9|TRBD2
CASSPGLAGDNEQFF